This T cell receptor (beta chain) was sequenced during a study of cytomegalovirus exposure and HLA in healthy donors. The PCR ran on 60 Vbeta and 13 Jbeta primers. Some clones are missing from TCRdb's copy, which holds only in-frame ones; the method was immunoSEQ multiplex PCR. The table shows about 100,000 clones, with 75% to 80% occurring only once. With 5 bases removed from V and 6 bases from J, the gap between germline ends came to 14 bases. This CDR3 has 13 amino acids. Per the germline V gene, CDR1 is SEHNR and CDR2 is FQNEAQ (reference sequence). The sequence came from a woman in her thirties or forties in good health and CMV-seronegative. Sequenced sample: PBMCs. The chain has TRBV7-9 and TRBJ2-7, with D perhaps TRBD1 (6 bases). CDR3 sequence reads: CASSPGTKAEQYF. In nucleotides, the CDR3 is TGTGCCAGCAGCCCCGGGACAAAGGCCGAGCAGTACTTC.